Below, one T cell receptor (beta chain) is given with its context. No antigen is known for it. Excluded were patients having autoimmune disease history or systemic immunosuppression. The CDR3 runs 14 residues. Between the trimmed V and J ends, which lost 4 bases and 10 bases, there was a span of 15 bases. CDR1 is SGHNT, CDR2 YYREEE, per germline (reference sequence). The protocol was immunoSEQ multiplex PCR, while the TCRdb copy is restricted to in-frame clones and leaves out a portion. The data show about 41,000 clones, with 70% to 80% seen just once and under 25% held by the top ten. The data belong to a study of OX40 agonist ivuxolimab in advanced cancers. For the study at large: Ivuxolimab was administered intravenously to patients at 0.01 to 10 mg/kg every 2 weeks.

Study outcomes and limitations: Expanded clones belonging to CD8+ T cells outnumbered, on average, those of CD4+.

The V gene is TRBV5-4, the J gene TRBJ1-6, with D perhaps TRBD1 (5 bases). This clonotype was sampled from an adult with an advanced solid tumor such as melanoma, head and neck, liver or kidney cancer. The sample was CD4+ or CD8+ T cells sorted from blood, taken in a trial of the OX40 agonist ivuxolimab. As DNA, the CDR3 is TGTGCCAGCAGCCGGGGAGACAGAAACTCACCCCTCCACTTT. This encodes CASSRGDRNSPLHF.